The next 4 T cell receptor beta chains were all read from a single sample in a study of blood T cell repertoires in COVID-19. The protocol was immunoSEQ multiplex PCR, while the TCRdb copy is restricted to in-frame clones and leaves out a portion. The top ten clones hold roughly 9.6% of a sample with around 230,000 clones, roughly four fifths of them seen once. Input material: peripheral blood. These receptor sequences come from a woman older than 75 with acute or convalescent COVID-19.

The V and J genes are TRBV19 and TRBJ2-7; D is perhaps TRBD1 (6 bases). The V gene lost 4 bases and the J gene lost 2 bases, with 15 bases spanning the gap. Germline V gene sequence: CDR1 LNHDA, CDR2 SQIVND (reference sequence). The CDR3 has 15 residues. In DNA form, the CDR3 reads TGTGCCAGTAGTAAGGGGGTAGCCCCGGCCTACGAGCAGTACTTC. Translating it yields CASSKGVAPAYEQYF.

This clone showed up many times. This rearrangement joins TRBV28 to TRBJ1-2; D perhaps matches TRBD1 (6 bases). The CDR3 consists of 12 residues. V lost 9 bases and J 3 bases, leaving 11 bases between the germline ends. Germline lookup yields CDR1 MDHEN and CDR2 SYDVKM. CDR3 DNA: TGTGCCAGTTTGGACAGTGACTATGGCTACACCTTC. Protein sequence: CASLDSDYGYTF.

This sequence joins TRBV12-5 and TRBJ1-1, with D possibly matching TRBD1 (6 bases). The CDR3 is made up of 17 amino acids. Trimming stripped 1 base from V and 1 base from J, with 16 bases between. Germline V gives CDR1 LGHNT, CDR2 FRNRAP. CDR3 in DNA: TGTGCTAGTGGTTTGGCCCGGACAGCTGGTCGGAACACTGAAGCTTTCTTT. Translating it yields CASGLARTAGRNTEAFF.

Worth noting for this clone: The sample contains more than one DNA sequence encoding this CDR3. The chain is built from TRBV2 and TRBJ1-1, with 7 positions matching TRBD1. Germline CDR1 is SNHLY and CDR2 is FYNNEI. V lost 6 bases to trimming and J lost 3 bases; unmatched junction nucleotides: 4. This CDR3 comprises 13 residues. CDR3 DNA sequence: TGTGCCAGCAGCGCTGACAGGGACACTGAAGCTTTCTTT. Translation gives CASSADRDTEAFF.